The entry below describes one T cell receptor (beta chain). The V gene lost 2 bases and the J gene lost 3 bases, with 18 bases spanning the gap. The CDR3 has 16 residues. CDR1 is SGHKS and CDR2 is YYEKEE in the germline V gene (reference sequence). This table comes from immunoSEQ multiplex PCR, and its TCRdb copy is limited to in-frame clones, with some not included. The sample gives tens of thousands of clones, 91% of which show up once; roughly 12% is in the top ten. This specimen comes from a study of control samples from healthy donors and cancer patients. Sequencing was carried out using PBMCs. This chain joins TRBV5-5 and TRBJ2-7; D possibly corresponds to TRBD1 (5 bases). This sequence originates from a man aged 50-59 years with lung cancer. CDR3 DNA sequence: TGTGCCAGCAGCTTATCGACAGCGTCCTCGCTCTACGAGCAGTACTTC. It translates to CASSLSTASSLYEQYF. Variable domain in full (rest from reference TRBV5-5 and TRBJ2-7): DAGVTQSPTHLIKTRGQQVTLRCSPISGHKSVSWYQQVLGQGPQFIFQYYEKEERGRGNFPDRFSARQFPNYSSELNVNALLLGDSALYLCASSLSTASSLYEQYFGPGTRLTVT.